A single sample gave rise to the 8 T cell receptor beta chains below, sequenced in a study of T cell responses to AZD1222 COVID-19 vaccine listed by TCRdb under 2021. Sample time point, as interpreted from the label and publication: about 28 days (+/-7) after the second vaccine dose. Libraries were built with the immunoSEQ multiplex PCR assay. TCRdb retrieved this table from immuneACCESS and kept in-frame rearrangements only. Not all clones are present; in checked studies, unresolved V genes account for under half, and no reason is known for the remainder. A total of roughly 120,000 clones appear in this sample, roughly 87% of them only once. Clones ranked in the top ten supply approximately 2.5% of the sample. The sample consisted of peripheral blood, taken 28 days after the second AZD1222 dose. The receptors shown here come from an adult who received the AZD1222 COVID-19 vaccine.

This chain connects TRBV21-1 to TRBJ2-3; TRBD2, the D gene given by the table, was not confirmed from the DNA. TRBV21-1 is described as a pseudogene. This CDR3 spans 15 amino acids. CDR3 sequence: CASSKEGSGSDTQYF. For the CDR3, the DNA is TGTGCCAGCAGCAAAGAGGGTAGCGGGTCAGATACGCAGTATTTT.

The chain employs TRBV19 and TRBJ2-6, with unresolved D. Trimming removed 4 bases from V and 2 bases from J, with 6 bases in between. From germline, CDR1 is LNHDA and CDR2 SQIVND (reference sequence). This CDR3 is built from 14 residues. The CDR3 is CASSTIAGANVLTF. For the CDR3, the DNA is TGTGCCAGTAGTACGATTGCTGGGGCCAACGTCCTGACTTTC. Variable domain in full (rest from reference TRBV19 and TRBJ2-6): DGGITQSPKYLFRKEGQNVTLSCEQNLNHDAMYWYRQDPGQGLRLIYYSQIVNDFQKGDIAEGYSVSREKKESFPLTVTSAQKNPTAFYLCASSTIAGANVLTFGAGSRLTVL.

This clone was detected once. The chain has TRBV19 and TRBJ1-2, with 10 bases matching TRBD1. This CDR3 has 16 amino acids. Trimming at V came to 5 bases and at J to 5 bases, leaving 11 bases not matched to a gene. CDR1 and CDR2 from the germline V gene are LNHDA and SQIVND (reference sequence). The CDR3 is CASSSTGGLPLYGYTF. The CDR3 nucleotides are TGTGCCAGTAGTTCGACAGGGGGCTTGCCCCTTTATGGCTACACCTTC.

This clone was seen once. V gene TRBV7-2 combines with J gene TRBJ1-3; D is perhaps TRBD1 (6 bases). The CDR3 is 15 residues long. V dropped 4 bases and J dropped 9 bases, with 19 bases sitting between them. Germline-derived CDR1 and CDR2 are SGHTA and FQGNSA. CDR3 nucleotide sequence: TGTGCCAGCAGCTCCGGGGGGCAGGGGAGGCTCACCATATATTTT. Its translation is CASSSGGQGRLTIYF.

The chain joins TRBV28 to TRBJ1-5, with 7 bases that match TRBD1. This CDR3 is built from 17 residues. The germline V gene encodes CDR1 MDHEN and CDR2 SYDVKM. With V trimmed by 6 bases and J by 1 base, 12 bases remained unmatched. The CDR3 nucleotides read TGTGCCAGCAGGCCACGCTCAGGGGGTGGAAGCAATCAGCCCCAGCATTTT. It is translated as CASRPRSGGGSNQPQHF.

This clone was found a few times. CDR3 DNA: TGTGCCAGCAGTACCCTTAGTTACTCCCCTGAAGCTTTCTTT. Amino acid sequence: CASSTLSYSPEAFF. The V and J genes are TRBV6-5 and TRBJ1-1; no clear D gene. The CDR3 has 14 residues. The V end lost 5 bases, the J end lost 6 bases, and 16 bases lay between the germline ends. Germline-derived CDR1 and CDR2 are MNHEY and SVGAGI.

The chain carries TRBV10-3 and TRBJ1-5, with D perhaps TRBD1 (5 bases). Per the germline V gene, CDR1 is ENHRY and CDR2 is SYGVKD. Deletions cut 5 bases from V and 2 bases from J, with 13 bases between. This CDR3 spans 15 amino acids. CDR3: CAISPESGGNQPQHF. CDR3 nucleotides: TGTGCCATCAGTCCTGAGTCGGGGGGCAATCAGCCCCAGCATTTT.

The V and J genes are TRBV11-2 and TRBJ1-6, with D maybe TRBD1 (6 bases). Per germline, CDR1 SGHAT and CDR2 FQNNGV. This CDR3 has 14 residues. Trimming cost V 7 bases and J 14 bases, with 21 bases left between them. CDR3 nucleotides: TGTGCCAGCAATCCGGGGGGCCGGGATGGGTCCCTCCACTTT. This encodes CASNPGGRDGSLHF.